This T cell receptor beta chain was found in a study of shared clonotypes between healthy human individuals. CDR1 is SNHLY and CDR2 is FYNNEI in the germline V gene. The CDR3 has 11 amino acids. Trimming removed 1 base from V and 5 bases from J, with 1 base in between. Measured with immunoSEQ multiplex PCR; TCRdb has only the in-frame clones, and not every one. The table lists 2,100,000 or so clones, approximately 95% of them singletons. With respect to this clone: Other nucleotide sequences in the sample specify the same CDR3.

In the CD4+ fraction, cells were divided into CD45RA+ naive and CD45RA-negative memory subsets. The sequence was obtained from a man between 18 and 29 years old in good health. The chain combines TRBV2 with TRBJ2-3, with D unclear. Sequenced input: naive CD4+ T cells sorted from blood. The sample's subset: CD45RA+ positively selected. CDR3 amino acids: CASSEVDTQYF. The CDR3 DNA sequence: TGTGCCAGCAGTGAAGTAGATACGCAGTATTTT.